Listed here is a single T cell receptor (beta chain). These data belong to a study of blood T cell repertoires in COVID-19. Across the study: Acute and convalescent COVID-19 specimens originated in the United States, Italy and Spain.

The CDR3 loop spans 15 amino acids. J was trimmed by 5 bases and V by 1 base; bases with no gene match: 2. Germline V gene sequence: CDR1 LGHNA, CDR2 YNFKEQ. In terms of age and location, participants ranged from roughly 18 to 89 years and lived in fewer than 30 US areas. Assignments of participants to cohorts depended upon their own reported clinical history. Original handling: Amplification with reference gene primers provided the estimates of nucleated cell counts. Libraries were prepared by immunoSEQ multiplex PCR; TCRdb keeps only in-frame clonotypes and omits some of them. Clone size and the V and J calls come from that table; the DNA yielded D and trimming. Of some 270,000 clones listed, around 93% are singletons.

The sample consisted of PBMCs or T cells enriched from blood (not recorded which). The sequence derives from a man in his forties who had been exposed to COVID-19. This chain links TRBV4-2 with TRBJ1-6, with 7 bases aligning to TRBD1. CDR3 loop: CASSQATGDNSPLHF. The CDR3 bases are TGTGCCAGCAGCCAAGCCACAGGGGATAATTCACCCCTCCACTTT.